Following are 24 T cell receptor beta chains from one sample sequenced in a study of blood T cell repertoires in COVID-19. This table comes from immunoSEQ multiplex PCR, and its TCRdb copy is limited to in-frame clones, with some not included. The sample gives under 95,000 clones, around three quarters of which show up once; 5.7% is in the top ten. The sequencing sample was made of peripheral blood. Receptor source: a man aged 50-59 years with active or convalescent COVID-19.

The rearrangement uses TRBV7-2 and TRBJ2-5; 9 nucleotides match TRBD2. The germline V gene has CDR1 SGHTA and CDR2 FQGNSA. This CDR3 region has 15 residues. Unmatched junction bases numbered 6, after V lost 2 bases and J lost 5 bases. This chain's CDR3 is CASSLSGLAMETQYF. The CDR3 nucleotides are TGTGCCAGCAGCTTATCAGGACTAGCGATGGAGACCCAGTACTTC.

The chain employs TRBV7-6 and TRBJ2-5, with D perhaps matching TRBD1 (6 bases). CDR1 is SGHVS, CDR2 FNYEAQ, per germline. The CDR3 consists of 17 residues. The ends were cut back, 5 bases at V and 1 base at J, with 20 bases in the middle. The CDR3 DNA is TGTGCCAGCAGCCTAGTTTCCATGTGGACAGTCCAAGAGACCCAGTACTTC. Encoded protein: CASSLVSMWTVQETQYF.

This sequence joins TRBV5-3 and TRBJ1-1; the D gene is possibly TRBD1 (6 bases). TRBV5-3 is reported as an ORF; its role is uncertain. This CDR3 spans 16 amino acids. Trimming took off 5 bases at V and 1 base at J, with 18 bases between the two ends. CDR3: CARRGDKRGSNTEAFF. CDR3 sequence (DNA): TGTGCCAGAAGGGGGGACAAACGGGGCTCGAACACTGAAGCTTTCTTT.

The gene calls are TRBV5-1 and TRBJ1-1, with a tentative D call TRBD1 (6 bases). Germline loops: CDR1 SGHRS, CDR2 YFSETQ. V was cut by 4 bases and J by 9 bases, with 13 bases left in between. This CDR3 contains 12 residues. The CDR3 spells CASSEDSFQAFF. CDR3 sequence (DNA): TGCGCCAGCAGCGAGGACAGTTTCCAAGCTTTCTTT. The full variable domain, completed using reference TRBV5-1 and TRBJ1-1, is KAGVTQTPRYLIKTRGQQVTLSCSPISGHRSVSWYQQTPGQGLQFLFEYFSETQRNKGNFPGRFSGRQFSNSRSEMNVSTLELGDSALYLCASSEDSFQAFFGQGTRLTVV.

This clone was detected a few times. The chain recombines TRBV7-9 with TRBJ1-1, with 7 positions matching TRBD1. Looked up from germline, CDR1 is SEHNR and CDR2 is FQNEAQ (reference sequence). V lost 3 bases to trimming and J lost 8 bases; unmatched junction nucleotides: 9. This CDR3 comprises 14 residues. The CDR3 here is CASSFGTETWEAFF. Written as DNA, the CDR3 is TGTGCCAGCAGCTTCGGGACAGAAACCTGGGAAGCTTTCTTT. Filled out from reference TRBV7-9 and TRBJ1-1, the complete variable domain reads DTGVSQNPRHKITKRGQNVTFRCDPISEHNRLYWYRQTLGQGPEFLTYFQNEAQLEKSRLLSDRFSAERPKGSFSTLEIQRTEQGDSAMYLCASSFGTETWEAFFGQGTRLTVV.

This clone was seen just once. This CDR3 is also generated by other DNA sequences in the sample. This sequence joins TRBV27 and TRBJ1-1; D is unresolved. The germline V gene encodes CDR1 MNHEY and CDR2 SMNVEV (reference sequence). This CDR3 contains 13 residues. V was clipped by 2 bases and J by 1 base, with 5 bases between them. CDR3 in amino acids: CASSLGRNTEAFF. In DNA, the CDR3 is TGTGCCAGCAGTTTAGGCCGGAACACTGAAGCTTTCTTT.

This sequence joins TRBV4-2 and TRBJ1-1, with 7 bases lining up with TRBD1. The CDR3 sequence is 16 residues long. Germline V gene sequence: CDR1 LGHNA, CDR2 YNFKEQ. The J segment lost 5 bases and the V segment lost 1 base, leaving 10 bases of the junction unmatched. This CDR3 reads CASSQVSAGGRTEAFF. The CDR3 DNA is TGTGCCAGCAGCCAAGTGTCGGCAGGGGGAAGGACTGAAGCTTTCTTT.

This clone was recorded a few times. V is TRBV19 and J is TRBJ2-2; no reliable D call. Trimming took 5 bases from V and 1 from J, leaving 8 bases between them. From germline, CDR1 is LNHDA and CDR2 SQIVND (reference sequence). This CDR3 has 14 residues. CDR3 amino acids: CASSVTVNTGELFF. The CDR3 DNA follows: TGTGCCAGTAGTGTAACGGTGAACACCGGGGAGCTGTTTTTT.

The chain combines TRBV19 with TRBJ1-5; TRBD1 might be the D (5 bases). With 3 bases removed from V and 0 bases from J, the gap between germline ends came to 15 bases. CDR1 is LNHDA, CDR2 SQIVND, per germline (reference sequence). This CDR3 comprises 17 residues. The CDR3 coding sequence is TGTGCCAGTAGTATTGGCACAGGCCCTTATAGCAATCAGCCCCAGCATTTT. This encodes CASSIGTGPYSNQPQHF. The full variable domain, with the rest looked up from reference TRBV19 and TRBJ1-5, is DGGITQSPKYLFRKEGQNVTLSCEQNLNHDAMYWYRQDPGQGLRLIYYSQIVNDFQKGDIAEGYSVSREKKESFPLTVTSAQKNPTAFYLCASSIGTGPYSNQPQHFGDGTRLSIL.

V is TRBV6-6 and J is TRBJ1-1; D is perhaps TRBD1 (5 bases). Trimming cost V 7 bases and J 5 bases, with 11 bases left between them. Germline CDR1 is MNHNY and CDR2 is SVGAGI (reference sequence). CDR3 length: 12 amino acids. DNA for the CDR3: TGTGCCAGCACCCCCGGGGGGACTGAAGCTTTCTTT. Its protein is CASTPGGTEAFF.

The CDR3, as DNA: TGTGCCAGCAGTACTGAGGACAGGGCCCGGGAGACCCAGTACTTC. Translating gives CASSTEDRARETQYF. The chain combines TRBV28 with TRBJ2-5, with 8 bases that match TRBD1. The CDR3 contains 15 residues. V was clipped by 5 bases and J by 5 bases; unmatched bases: 10. Germline CDR1 and CDR2: MDHEN and SYDVKM.

V usage is TRBV7-9 and J usage is TRBJ2-7; D is possibly TRBD2 (6 bases). The V and J ends lost 5 bases and 5 bases respectively, with 16 bases between them. There are 14 residues in the CDR3. CDR1 SEHNR and CDR2 FQNEAQ come from the germline V gene (reference sequence). The CDR3 loop reads CASSPPSSVDEQYF. DNA for the CDR3: TGTGCCAGCAGCCCCCCCTCTAGCGTCGACGAGCAGTACTTC.

V is TRBV10-3 and J is TRBJ1-1, with 11 bases aligning to TRBD1. After removal of 10 bases from V and 3 bases from J, the junction contained 4 bases not matched to a gene. The germline CDR1 and CDR2 sequences are ENHRY and SYGVKD. This CDR3 comprises 13 residues. This chain's CDR3 is CASGTGGDTEAFF. In nucleotides, the CDR3 is TGTGCCAGCGGGACAGGGGGGGACACTGAAGCTTTCTTT.

V gene TRBV12-3 or TRBV12-4 combines with J gene TRBJ1-1; the D gene is possibly TRBD1 (5 bases). The CDR3 length is 13 residues. The ends were cut back, 5 bases at V and 7 bases at J, with 14 bases in the middle. The CDR3 DNA reads as TGTGCCAGCAGTCTAGGCTGGGGGGTTGAAGCTTTCTTT. Translated: CASSLGWGVEAFF.

The chain couples TRBV6-2 or TRBV6-3 to TRBJ2-1; TRBD2 matches 8 bases. V lost 5 bases to trimming and J lost 8 bases; unmatched junction nucleotides: 5. The CDR3 contains 13 residues. Germline assignment: CDR1 MNHEY and CDR2 SVGEGT. CDR3 DNA sequence: TGTGCCAGCAGTCCGGGGGGGCCTTATGAGCAGTTCTTC. Protein: CASSPGGPYEQFF.

The gene calls are TRBV5-6 and TRBJ2-3; tentatively, D is TRBD2 (6 bases). Trimming took 1 base from V and 4 from J, leaving 7 bases between them. Per germline, CDR1 SGHDT and CDR2 YYEEEE. The CDR3 length is 13 residues. CDR3 nucleotides: TGTGCCAGCAGCTTGTGGGAGGCAGATACGCAGTATTTT. Translated, it gives CASSLWEADTQYF.

The rearrangement links TRBV5-4 to TRBJ2-5; 7 positions agree with TRBD2. The V gene's germline CDR1 is SGHNT and CDR2 YYREEE (reference sequence). Unmatched junction bases numbered 5, after V lost 4 bases and J lost 5 bases. This CDR3 has 13 amino acids. CDR3 amino acids: CASSAGGTETQYF. The CDR3 DNA reads TGTGCCAGCAGCGCCGGGGGGACGGAGACCCAGTACTTC.

The chain joins TRBV3-1 (or the pseudogene TRBV3-2) to TRBJ1-5; the match to TRBD1 covers 7 bases. The CDR3 covers 14 residues. Germline V gene sequence: CDR1 LGHDT, CDR2 YNNKEL (reference sequence). Losses at the gene ends were 4 bases for V and 3 bases for J; bases not matched to a gene: 3. CDR3 nucleotide sequence: TGTGCCAGCAGCCGCGGGACAGTCAATCAGCCCCAGCATTTT. This gives the protein CASSRGTVNQPQHF.

The rearrangement uses TRBV5-1 and TRBJ2-5; tentatively, D is TRBD1 (5 bases). Deletions cut 0 bases from V and 4 bases from J, with 10 bases between. Germline V gene lookup returns CDR1 SGHRS and CDR2 YFSETQ. CDR3 length equals 14 residues. CDR3 DNA: TGCGCCAGCAGCTTGGGGGGCACAGGAGAGACCCAGTACTTC. Translation gives CASSLGGTGETQYF.

This clone has a handful of counts. The chain carries TRBV15 and TRBJ1-5; D might be TRBD1 (5 bases). This CDR3 region has 13 residues. Germline loops: CDR1 LNHNV, CDR2 YYDKDF (reference sequence). Trimming left V 0 bases short and J 7 bases short, with 7 bases between. The CDR3 reads CATSREGGQPQHF. The CDR3 bases are TGTGCCACCAGCAGAGAGGGGGGGCAGCCCCAGCATTTT.

The V call is TRBV29-1, the J call TRBJ2-7; perhaps TRBD2 as D (6 bases). Trimming left V 8 bases short and J 4 bases short, with 15 bases between. Germline values: CDR1 SQVTM, CDR2 ANQGSEA. This CDR3 comprises 12 residues. The CDR3 here is CSYRRGVYEQYF. The CDR3 coding sequence is TGCAGCTATAGGAGGGGAGTTTACGAGCAGTACTTC.

CDR3 sequence reads: CASSANTGINTEAFF. CDR3 DNA sequence: TGTGCCAGCAGCGCTAACACAGGGATAAACACTGAAGCTTTCTTT. The chain combines TRBV5-6 with TRBJ1-1; D may be TRBD1 (6 bases). The germline gives CDR1 SGHDT, CDR2 YYEEEE. The CDR3 has 15 amino acids. V was clipped by 4 bases and J by 2 bases, with 15 bases between them.

The V and J genes are TRBV9 and TRBJ1-1; a possible D gene is TRBD1 (6 bases). Trimming stripped 4 bases from V and 4 bases from J, with 14 bases between. CDR3 size: 14 residues. Germline V lookup: CDR1 SGDLS, CDR2 YYNGEE. CDR3 coding DNA: TGTGCCAGCAGCAACAGGGATCGGAGCACTGAAGCTTTCTTT. The encoded protein is CASSNRDRSTEAFF.

The chain has TRBV27 and TRBJ2-3; D unclear. In germline, CDR1 is MNHEY, CDR2 SMNVEV (reference sequence). This CDR3 contains 14 residues. Trimming cost V 0 bases and J 3 bases, with 7 bases left between them. CDR3: CASSLSAPTDTQYF. For the CDR3, the DNA is TGTGCCAGCAGTTTATCCGCGCCGACAGATACGCAGTATTTT.